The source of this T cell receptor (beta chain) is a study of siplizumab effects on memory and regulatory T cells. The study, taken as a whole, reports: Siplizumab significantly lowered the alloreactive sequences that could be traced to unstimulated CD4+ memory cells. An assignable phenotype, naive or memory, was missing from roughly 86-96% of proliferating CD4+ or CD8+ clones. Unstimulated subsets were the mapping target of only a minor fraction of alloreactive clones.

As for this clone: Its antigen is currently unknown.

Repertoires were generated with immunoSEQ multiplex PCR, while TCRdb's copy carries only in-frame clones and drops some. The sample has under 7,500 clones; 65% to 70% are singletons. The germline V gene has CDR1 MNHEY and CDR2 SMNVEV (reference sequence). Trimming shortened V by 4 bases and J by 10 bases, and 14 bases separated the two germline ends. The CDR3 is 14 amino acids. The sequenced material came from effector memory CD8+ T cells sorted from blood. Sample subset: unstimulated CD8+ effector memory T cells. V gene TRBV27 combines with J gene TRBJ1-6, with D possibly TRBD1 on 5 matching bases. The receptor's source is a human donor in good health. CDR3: CASSSGQGGSPLHF. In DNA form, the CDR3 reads TGTGCCAGCAGTTCTGGGCAGGGAGGCTCACCCCTCCACTTT.